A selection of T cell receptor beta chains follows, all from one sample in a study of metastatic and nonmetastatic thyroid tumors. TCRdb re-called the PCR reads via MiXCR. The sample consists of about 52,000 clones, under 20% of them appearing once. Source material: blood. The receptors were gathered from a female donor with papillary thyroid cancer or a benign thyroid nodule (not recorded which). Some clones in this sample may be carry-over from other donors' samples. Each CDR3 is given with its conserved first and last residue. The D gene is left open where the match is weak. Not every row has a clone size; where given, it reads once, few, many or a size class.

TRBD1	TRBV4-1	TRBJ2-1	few	CASSQGFGTGERWLNEQFF	TGCGCCAGCAGCCAAGGTTTTGGGACAGGGGAAAGGTGGCTCAATGAGCAGTTCTTC
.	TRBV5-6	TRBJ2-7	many	CASSLSSYEQYF	TGTGCCAGCAGCTTGAGCTCCTACGAGCAGTACTTC
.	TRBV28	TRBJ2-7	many	CASTQMSYEQYF	TGTGCCAGCACTCAGATGAGCTACGAGCAGTACTTC
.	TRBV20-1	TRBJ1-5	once	CSAGSIGQPQHF	TGCAGTGCTGGATCCATAGGGCAGCCCCAGCATTTT
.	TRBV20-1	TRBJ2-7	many	CSANPDYEQYF	TGCAGTGCTAATCCGGATTACGAGCAGTACTTC
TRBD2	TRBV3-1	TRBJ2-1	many	CASSLLADEQFF	TGTGCCAGCAGCCTCCTAGCGGATGAGCAGTTCTTC
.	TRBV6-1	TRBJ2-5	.	CASSGQSGEKGWETQYF	TGTGCCAGCAGTGGTCAGTCCGGCGAAAAAGGGTGGGAGACCCAGTACTTC
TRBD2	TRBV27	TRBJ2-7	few	CASSSGVAGVPYEQYF	TGTGCCAGCAGTTCGGGGGTAGCGGGAGTCCCCTACGAGCAGTACTTC
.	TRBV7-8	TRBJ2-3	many	CASTSEGITDTQYF	TGTGCCAGCACCTCCGAGGGGATCACAGATACGCAGTATTTT
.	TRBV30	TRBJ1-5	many	CAWSVRTGNQPQHF	TGTGCCTGGAGTGTACGAACTGGGAATCAGCCCCAGCATTTT
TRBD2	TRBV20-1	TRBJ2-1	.	CSARLAGWGRGFF	TGCAGTGCCAGACTAGCGGGATGGGGGAGGGGGTTCTTC